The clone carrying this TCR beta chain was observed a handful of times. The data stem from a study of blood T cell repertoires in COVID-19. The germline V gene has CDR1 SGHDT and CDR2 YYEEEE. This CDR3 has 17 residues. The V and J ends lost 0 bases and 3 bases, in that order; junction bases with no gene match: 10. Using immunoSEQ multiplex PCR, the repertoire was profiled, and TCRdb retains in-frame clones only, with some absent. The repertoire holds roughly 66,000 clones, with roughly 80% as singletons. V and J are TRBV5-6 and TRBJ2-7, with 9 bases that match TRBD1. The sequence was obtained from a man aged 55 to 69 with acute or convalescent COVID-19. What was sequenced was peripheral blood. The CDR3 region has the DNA TGTGCCAGCAGCTTGGACAACAGGGGGCGCTTACTCTACGAGCAGTACTTC. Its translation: CASSLDNRGRLLYEQYF.